This T cell receptor beta chain was obtained from a study of cytomegalovirus exposure and HLA in healthy donors. Study-wide results and limits: Researchers reported from a later analysis that most CMV-associated TCR beta chains appeared HLA-restricted. Most of the TCR beta V segments (in an earlier analysis) were productive either about 87% or about 30% of the time.

This clone was detected a few times. Its antigen remains unidentified. Trimming took off 2 bases at V and 1 base at J, with 5 bases between the two ends. The germline gives CDR1 SGHTA, CDR2 FQGTGA. This CDR3 comprises 13 residues. Researchers ran the PCR with 60 Vbeta and 13 Jbeta primers. Here immunoSEQ multiplex PCR was the method, and the copy in TCRdb shows in-frame clones only, minus some. Of around 55,000 clones listed, approximately 71% were seen once; the top ten hold approximately 30%. This rearrangement joins TRBV7-3 to TRBJ1-1; the D is unclear. Sequenced material: PBMCs. This clonotype originated in a man aged 40-50 years in good health and CMV-seropositive. The CDR3 bases are TGTGCCAGCAGCTTATCCGGGAACACTGAAGCTTTCTTT. It codes for CASSLSGNTEAFF.